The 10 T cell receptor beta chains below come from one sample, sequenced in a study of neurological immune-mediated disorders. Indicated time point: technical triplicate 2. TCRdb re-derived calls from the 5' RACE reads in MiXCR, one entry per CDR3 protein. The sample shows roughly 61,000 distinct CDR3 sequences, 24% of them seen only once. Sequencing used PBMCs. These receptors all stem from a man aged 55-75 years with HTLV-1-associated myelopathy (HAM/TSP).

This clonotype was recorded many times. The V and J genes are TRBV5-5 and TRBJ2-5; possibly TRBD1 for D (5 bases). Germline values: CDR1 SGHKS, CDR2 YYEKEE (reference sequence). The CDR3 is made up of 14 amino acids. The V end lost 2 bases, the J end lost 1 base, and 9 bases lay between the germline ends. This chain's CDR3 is CASSFIQAQETQYF. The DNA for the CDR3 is TGTGCCAGCAGCTTCATACAGGCCCAAGAGACCCAGTACTTC.

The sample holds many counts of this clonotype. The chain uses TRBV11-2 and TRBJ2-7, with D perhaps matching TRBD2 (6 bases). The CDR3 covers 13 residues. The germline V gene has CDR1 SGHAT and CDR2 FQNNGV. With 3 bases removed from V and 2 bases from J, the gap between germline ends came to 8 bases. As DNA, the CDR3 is TGTGCCAGCAGCTTCGCGGGACCCTACGAGCAGTACTTC. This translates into CASSFAGPYEQYF.

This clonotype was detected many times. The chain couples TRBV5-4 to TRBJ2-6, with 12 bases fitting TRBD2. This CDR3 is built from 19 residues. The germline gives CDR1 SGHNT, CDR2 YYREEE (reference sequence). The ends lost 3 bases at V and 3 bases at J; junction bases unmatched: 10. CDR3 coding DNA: TGTGCCAGCAGCTCGGGGACTAGCGGGTCAGTACTTGGGGCCAACGTCCTGACTTTC. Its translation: CASSSGTSGSVLGANVLTF.

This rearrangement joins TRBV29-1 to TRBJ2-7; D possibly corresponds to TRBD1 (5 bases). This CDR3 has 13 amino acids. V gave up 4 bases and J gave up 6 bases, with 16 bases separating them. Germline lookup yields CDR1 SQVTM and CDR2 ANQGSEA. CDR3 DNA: TGCAGCGTTGCCCGACAGCTCCTAGGCGAGCAGTACTTC. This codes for CSVARQLLGEQYF.

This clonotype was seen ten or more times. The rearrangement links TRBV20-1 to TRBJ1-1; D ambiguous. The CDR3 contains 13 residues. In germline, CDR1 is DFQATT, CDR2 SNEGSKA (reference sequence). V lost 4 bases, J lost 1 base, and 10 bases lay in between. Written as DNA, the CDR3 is TGCAGTGCTAAGGTCCTGCCGAACACTGAAGCTTTCTTT. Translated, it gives CSAKVLPNTEAFF.

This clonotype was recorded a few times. This CDR3 reads CASSADRESGIQYF. CDR3 bases: TGTGCCAGCAGCGCTGACAGGGAAAGCGGCATTCAGTACTTC. The chain carries TRBV9 and TRBJ2-4, with 7 bases lining up with TRBD1. The trim removed 3 bases at V and 9 bases at J, leaving 9 bases unmatched. The CDR3 totals 14 residues. Germline V lookup: CDR1 SGDLS, CDR2 YYNGEE.

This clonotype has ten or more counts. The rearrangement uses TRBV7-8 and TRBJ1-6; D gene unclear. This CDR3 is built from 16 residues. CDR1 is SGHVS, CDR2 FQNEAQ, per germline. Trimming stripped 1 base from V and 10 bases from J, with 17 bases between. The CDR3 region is CASSLVVFEGGSPLHF. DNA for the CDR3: TGTGCCAGCAGCTTAGTGGTTTTCGAGGGCGGATCACCCCTCCACTTT.

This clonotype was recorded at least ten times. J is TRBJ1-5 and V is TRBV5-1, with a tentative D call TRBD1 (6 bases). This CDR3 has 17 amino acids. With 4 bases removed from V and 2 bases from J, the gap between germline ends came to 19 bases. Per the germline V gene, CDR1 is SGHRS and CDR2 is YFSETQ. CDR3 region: CASSPTPAGAGNQPQHF. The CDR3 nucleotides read TGCGCCAGCAGCCCGACCCCCGCAGGGGCAGGCAATCAGCCCCAGCATTTT.

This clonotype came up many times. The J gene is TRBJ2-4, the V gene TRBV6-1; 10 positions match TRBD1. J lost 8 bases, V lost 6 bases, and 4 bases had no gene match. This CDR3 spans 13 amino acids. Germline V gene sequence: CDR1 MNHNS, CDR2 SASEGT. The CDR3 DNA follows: TGTGCCAGCAGCACCGGGACAGGGGACATTCAGTACTTC. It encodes CASSTGTGDIQYF.

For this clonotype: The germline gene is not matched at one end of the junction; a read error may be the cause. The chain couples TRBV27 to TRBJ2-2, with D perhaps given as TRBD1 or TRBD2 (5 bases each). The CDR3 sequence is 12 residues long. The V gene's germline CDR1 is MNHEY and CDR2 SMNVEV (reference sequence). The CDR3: CASSLETGALFF. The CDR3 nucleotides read TGTGCCAGCAGTTTGGAAACCGGGGCGCTGTTTTTT.